This TCR beta chain was retrieved from a study of naive and memory T cell subsets. The study, taken as a whole, reports: Between naive and memory subsets, TCR abundance power law exponents differed.

Sequential positive selection took CD4 T cells first, then CD8 T cells. In germline, CDR1 is SGHTA, CDR2 FQGNSA. Trimming cost V 5 bases and J 6 bases; bases outside gene matches: 8. The CDR3 covers 15 residues. An equimolar mix of two oligonucleotides served as the beta constant-region primer for TRBC1 and TRBC2. Ligated cDNA was amplified by four rounds of PCR with nested alpha and beta constant-region primers and SP2. Via MiXCR, TCRdb re-called the UMI-ligation and nested PCR reads, giving one row per CDR3 protein. The table records 120,000 or so distinct CDR3 sequences, roughly 32% of them present only once. Of note for this clonotype: The antigen is not known.

This receptor was identified in a human donor in good health. This chain connects TRBV7-2 to TRBJ2-1; 9 nucleotides match TRBD2. Sequences were obtained from central memory CD4+ T cells from blood. CDR3 region: CASSPIAGVANEQFF. The CDR3 DNA reads TGTGCCAGCAGCCCTATAGCGGGAGTCGCCAATGAGCAGTTCTTC.